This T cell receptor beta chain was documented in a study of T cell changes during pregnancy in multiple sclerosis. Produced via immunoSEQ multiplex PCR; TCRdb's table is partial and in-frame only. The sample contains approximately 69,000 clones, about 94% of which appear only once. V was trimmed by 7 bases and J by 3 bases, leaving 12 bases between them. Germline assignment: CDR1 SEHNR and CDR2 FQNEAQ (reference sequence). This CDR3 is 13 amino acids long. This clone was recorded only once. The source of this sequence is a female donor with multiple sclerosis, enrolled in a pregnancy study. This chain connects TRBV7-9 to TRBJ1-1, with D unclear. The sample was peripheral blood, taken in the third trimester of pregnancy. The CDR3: CASNSNSYTEAFF. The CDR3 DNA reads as TGTGCCAGCAATTCGAACAGTTACACTGAAGCTTTCTTT.